These T cell receptor beta chains were read from a single sample in a study of immune characterization of retroperitoneal liposarcoma. In TCRdb, the PCR reads were re-called with MiXCR into one record per CDR3 protein. The sample consists of 7,000 to 8,500 distinct CDR3 sequences, about 38% of them appearing once. The specimen sequenced was tumor tissue. The receptors shown here come from a male donor with retroperitoneal liposarcoma. Both conserved end residues are part of each CDR3. The D gene is left open where the match is weak. Expanded clones get a size class; other rows say once, few or many, or leave the size out.

-,TRBJ2-6,TRBV10-2,-,CATTYPGANVLTF
TRBD1,-,TRBV6-8,-,CASSSGQGTYEQYF
-,TRBJ1-3,TRBV6-1,-,CASRDRGGDSGNTIYF
TRBD2,TRBJ2-5,TRBV6-1,few,CASRKKAGGPNEQYF
TRBD1,TRBJ2-3,TRBV14,-,CASSRDRGSTDTQYF
-,TRBJ2-3,TRBV11-2,-,CASSPEEGAQYF
TRBD2,TRBJ2-3,TRBV6-1,-,CASRLQLSGGSDTQYF
-,TRBJ2-5,TRBV6-1,-,CASSEGVQETQYF
-,TRBJ2-7,TRBV6-1,few,CASSEALTVAYEQYF
-,TRBJ2-1,TRBV6-1,medium-sized,CASYRNGYYEQFF
-,TRBJ2-1,TRBV6-6,few,CASSARRAVHSYNEQFF
-,TRBJ2-1,TRBV12-3/TRBV12-4,few,CASSPGGDLETQFF
-,-,TRBV11-3,few,CASSLDPYEQFF
TRBD2,TRBJ2-1,TRBV6-1,-,CASSSSQGLPYNEQFF
-,-,TRBV7-2,-,CASSLRPLFEQYF
-,TRBJ1-1,TRBV7-2,-,CASSPWGGANTEAFF
-,TRBJ2-1,TRBV6-6,-,CASSYRLGETQFF
-,TRBJ2-3,TRBV27,once,CASSLFRGDTQYF
TRBD1,TRBJ2-3,TRBV6-4,-,CASSDPTGGPDTQYF
-,TRBJ2-1,TRBV6-1,-,CATGRRDYNEQFF
-,-,TRBV7-3,medium-sized,CASSTGAGNEQYF
TRBD1,TRBJ2-1,TRBV4-1,-,CASSRGWDRPSGEQFF
TRBD1,TRBJ2-1,TRBV6-6,-,CASSYSVSGQGSEQFF
TRBD1,-,TRBV6-1,large,CASIGQGAYEQYF
TRBD2,TRBJ2-2,TRBV6-1,-,CASSDLAGAGTGELFF
-,-,TRBV6-1,-,CASTEGFKNIQFF
TRBD1,-,TRBV7-3,-,CASSLGTGGASQETQYF
-,-,TRBV6-6,-,CASSYTSTGLGEQYF
TRBD2,-,TRBV7-2,-,CASSLESPAGGQTQYF
-,TRBJ2-1,TRBV6-6,-,CASSYLNYEQFF
TRBD1,TRBJ2-3,TRBV27,few,CASSLYKTGITDTQYF
-,TRBJ2-6,TRBV12-5,-,CASGFLAGTGRTGANVLTF
TRBD2,TRBJ2-3,TRBV7-3,few,CASSWTSFPDTQYF
-,TRBJ1-6,TRBV6-1,few,CATSSPIAGDSPLHF
TRBD1,-,TRBV7-6,-,CASSSRTGSEQYF
TRBD2,TRBJ2-3,TRBV12-5,-,CASGSRAGVGSKSTDTQYF
TRBD2,TRBJ2-3,TRBV6-1,medium-sized,CASSSGRATDTQYF
-,TRBJ1-6,TRBV11-2,-,CASSLASVPGGYNSPLHF
-,TRBJ2-1,TRBV6-1,medium-sized,CASSEWVYEQFF
-,TRBJ2-5,TRBV14,once,CASSQIDTPGWVTQYF
TRBD2,TRBJ2-2,TRBV6-6,-,CASSYSLRGGATGELFF
TRBD1,TRBJ2-2,TRBV27,-,CASSSETGPGELFF
TRBD1,TRBJ2-5,TRBV24-1,-,CATSDEMDRGNGKETQYF